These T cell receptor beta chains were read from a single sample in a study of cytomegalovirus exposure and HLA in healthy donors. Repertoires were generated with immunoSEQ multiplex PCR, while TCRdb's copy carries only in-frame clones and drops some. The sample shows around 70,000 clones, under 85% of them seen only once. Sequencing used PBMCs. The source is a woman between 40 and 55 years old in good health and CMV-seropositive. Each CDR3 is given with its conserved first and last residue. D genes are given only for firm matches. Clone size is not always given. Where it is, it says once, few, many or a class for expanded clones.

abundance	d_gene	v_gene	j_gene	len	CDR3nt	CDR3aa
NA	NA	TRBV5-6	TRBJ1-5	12	TGTGCCAGCAGCCCCTTAAATCAGCCCCAGCATTTT	CASSPLNQPQHF
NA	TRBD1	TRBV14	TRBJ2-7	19	TGTGCCAGCAGCCAAGAGAAGTCGCGGGACAGGGGGCCATCCCTCGAGCAGTACTTC	CASSQEKSRDRGPSLEQYF
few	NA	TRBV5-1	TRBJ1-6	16	TGCGCCAGCAGCTTGGAAAACACAGGGAGTGGGTCACCCCTCCACTTT	CASSLENTGSGSPLHF
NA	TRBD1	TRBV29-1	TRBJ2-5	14	TGCAGCTCCAATTTGGACAGGCGCCAAGAGACCCAGTACTTC	CSSNLDRRQETQYF
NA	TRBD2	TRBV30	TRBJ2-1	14	TGTGCCTGGAGGCCGGGACTAGCGAGCAATGAGCAGTTCTTC	CAWRPGLASNEQFF
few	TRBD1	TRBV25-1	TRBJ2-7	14	TGTGCCAGCAGGGCCGGGACAGGCTCCTACGAGCAGTACTTC	CASRAGTGSYEQYF
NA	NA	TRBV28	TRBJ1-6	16	TGTGCCAGCACCCCTCGGGGTAGGCACTATGGTTCACCCCTCCACTTT	CASTPRGRHYGSPLHF
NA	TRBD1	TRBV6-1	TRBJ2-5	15	TGTGCCAGCAGTGAAATAAGGACAGGGGGAGAGACCCAGTACTTC	CASSEIRTGGETQYF
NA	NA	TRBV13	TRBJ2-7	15	TGTGCCAGCAGCTTCCGGGAGTGGAAAAACTACGAGCAGTACTTC	CASSFREWKNYEQYF
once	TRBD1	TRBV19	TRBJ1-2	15	TGTGCCAGTAGTCGTGACAGGGATCCTAACTATGGCTACACCTTC	CASSRDRDPNYGYTF
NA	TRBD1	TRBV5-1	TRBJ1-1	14	TGCGCCAGCAGCTCGACAGGGGATGGCACTGAAGCTTTCTTT	CASSSTGDGTEAFF
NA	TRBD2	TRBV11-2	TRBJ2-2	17	TGTGCCAGCAGCTTAGCTCCTAGCGGGGGGCCCACCGGGGAGCTGTTTTTT	CASSLAPSGGPTGELFF
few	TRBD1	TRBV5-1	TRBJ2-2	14	TGCGCCAGCAGCTTGCAGGGGGACACCGGGGAGCTGTTTTTT	CASSLQGDTGELFF
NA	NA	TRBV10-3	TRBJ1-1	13	TGTGCCATCAGTGAGTCGAAAGTAGCTGAAGCTTTCTTT	CAISESKVAEAFF